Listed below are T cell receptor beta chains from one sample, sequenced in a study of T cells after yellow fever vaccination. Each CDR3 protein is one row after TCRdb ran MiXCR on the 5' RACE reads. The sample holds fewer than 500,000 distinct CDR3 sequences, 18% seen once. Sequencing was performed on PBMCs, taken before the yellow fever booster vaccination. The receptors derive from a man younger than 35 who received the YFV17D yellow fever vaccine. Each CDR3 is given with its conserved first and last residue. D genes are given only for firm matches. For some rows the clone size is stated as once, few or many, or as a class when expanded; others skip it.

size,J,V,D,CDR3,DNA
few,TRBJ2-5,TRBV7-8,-,CASSSRSRQETQYF,TGTGCCAGCAGCTCTAGATCGCGCCAAGAGACCCAGTACTTC
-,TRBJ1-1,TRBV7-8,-,CASSLEGPYYKAFF,TGTGCCAGCAGCTTAGAGGGTCCTTATTATAAAGCTTTCTTT
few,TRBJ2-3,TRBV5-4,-,CASSPEAGTDTQYF,TGTGCCAGCAGCCCCGAGGCGGGCACAGATACGCAGTATTTT
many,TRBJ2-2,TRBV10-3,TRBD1,CAIAGQANTGELFF,TGTGCCATCGCTGGACAGGCGAACACCGGGGAGCTGTTTTTT
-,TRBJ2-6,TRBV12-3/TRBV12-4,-,CASSLGLPSGANVLTF,TGTGCCAGCAGTTTAGGCCTGCCCTCTGGGGCCAACGTCCTGACTTTC
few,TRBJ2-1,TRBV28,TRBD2,CASSLEPGLGGNEQFF,TGTGCCAGCAGTCTCGAACCGGGACTAGGAGGCAATGAGCAGTTCTTC
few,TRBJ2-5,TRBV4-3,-,CASSQGREETQYF,TGCGCCAGCAGCCAGGGTAGAGAGGAGACCCAGTACTTC
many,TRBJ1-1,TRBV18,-,CASSPMTVEAFF,TGTGCCAGCTCACCCATGACAGTTGAAGCTTTCTTT
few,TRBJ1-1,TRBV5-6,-,CASSFPMNTEAFF,TGTGCCAGCAGCTTCCCAATGAACACTGAAGCTTTCTTT
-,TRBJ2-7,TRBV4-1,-,CASSQDFGYEQYF,TGCGCCAGCAGCCAAGATTTTGGGTACGAGCAGTACTTC
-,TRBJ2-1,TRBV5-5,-,CASSLDSGSYNEQFF,TGTGCCAGCAGCTTGGACAGCGGGTCCTACAATGAGCAGTTCTTC
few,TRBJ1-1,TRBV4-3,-,CASSQGPGMNTEAFF,TGCGCCAGCAGCCAAGGTCCAGGAATGAACACTGAAGCTTTCTTT
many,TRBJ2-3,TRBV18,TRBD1,CASSYPELGTGVDTQYF,TGTGCCAGCTCATATCCGGAGTTGGGGACAGGAGTCGATACGCAGTATTTT
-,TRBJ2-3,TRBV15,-,CATSPGLLTDTQYF,TGTGCCACCAGTCCGGGGCTACTCACAGATACGCAGTATTTT
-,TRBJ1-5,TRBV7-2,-,CASSLDPGNQPQHF,TGTGCCAGCAGCTTAGACCCAGGGAATCAGCCCCAGCATTTT
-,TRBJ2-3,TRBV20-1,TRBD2,CSAHPDVAFSGGIVDTQYF,TGCAGTGCCCACCCGGATGTAGCGTTTAGCGGGGGAATTGTAGATACGCAGTATTTT
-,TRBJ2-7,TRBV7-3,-,CASSQGSTPYEQYF,TGTGCCAGCAGCCAGGGATCAACCCCCTATGAGCAGTACTTC
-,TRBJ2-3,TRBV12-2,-,CASRPPRKYTDTQYF,TGTGCAAGTCGCCCACCTAGAAAGTACACAGATACGCAGTATTTT
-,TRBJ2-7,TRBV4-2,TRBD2,CASSLLGTSGTYEQYF,TGTGCCAGCAGCCTGCTCGGGACTAGCGGGACCTACGAGCAGTACTTC
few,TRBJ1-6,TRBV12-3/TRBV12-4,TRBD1,CASSLMGQGNSPLHF,TGTGCCAGCAGTTTAATGGGACAGGGGAATTCACCCCTCCACTTT
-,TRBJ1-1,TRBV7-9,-,CASNWGSGGEAFF,TGTGCCAGCAACTGGGGGTCGGGGGGTGAAGCTTTCTTT
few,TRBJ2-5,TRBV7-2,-,CASSSLLGGETQYF,TGTGCCAGCAGCTCCCTACTAGGGGGAGAGACCCAGTACTTC
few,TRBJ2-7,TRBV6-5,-,CASSYSIQASSYEQYF,TGTGCCAGCAGTTACTCGATTCAGGCGAGCTCCTACGAGCAGTACTTC
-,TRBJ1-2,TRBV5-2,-,CASSMGAGGYTF,TGTGCCTCCTCCATGGGGGCGGGTGGCTACACCTTC
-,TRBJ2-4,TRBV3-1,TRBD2,CASSQGHGGENIQYF,TGTGCCAGCAGCCAAGGTCACGGGGGGGAAAACATTCAGTACTTC
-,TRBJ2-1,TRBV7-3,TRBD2,CASSWSYTHPGGGLNEQFF,TGTGCCAGCAGCTGGTCGTACACCCATCCGGGGGGGGGATTAAATGAGCAGTTCTTC
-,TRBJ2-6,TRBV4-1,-,CASSSVRGETRYTGANVLTF,TGCGCCAGCAGTTCGGTACGTGGGGAGACAAGATACACTGGGGCCAACGTCCTGACTTTC
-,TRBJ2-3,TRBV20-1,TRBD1,CSAARGDRFADTQYF,TGCAGTGCCGCCCGCGGGGACAGGTTCGCAGATACGCAGTATTTT
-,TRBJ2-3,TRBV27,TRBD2,CAIKPGLAGPAGYTDTQYF,TGTGCCATCAAACCTGGACTAGCGGGCCCCGCCGGGTACACAGATACGCAGTATTTT
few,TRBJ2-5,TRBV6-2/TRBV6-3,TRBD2,CASRSGMGRQETQYF,TGTGCCAGCAGAAGCGGGATGGGCCGCCAAGAGACCCAGTACTTC
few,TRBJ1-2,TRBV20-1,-,CSARDRGRLGGYTF,TGCAGTGCTAGAGATCGTGGGAGGTTGGGAGGCTACACCTTC
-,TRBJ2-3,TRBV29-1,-,CSVETGRDPSDTQYF,TGCAGCGTTGAGACGGGGAGAGACCCCTCGGATACGCAGTATTTT
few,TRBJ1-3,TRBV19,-,CASRLTVGNTIYF,TGTGCCAGTCGATTGACAGTTGGAAACACCATATATTTT
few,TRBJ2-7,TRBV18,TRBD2,CASSPTAGGYEQYF,TGTGCCAGCTCACCAACGGCGGGGGGCTACGAGCAGTACTTC
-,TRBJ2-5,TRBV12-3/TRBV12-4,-,CASSFIARETQYF,TGTGCCAGCAGTTTTATAGCGCGGGAGACCCAGTACTTC
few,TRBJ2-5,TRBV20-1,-,CSASEEGPRGQTQYF,TGCAGTGCTTCCGAGGAGGGACCTAGAGGACAGACCCAGTACTTC
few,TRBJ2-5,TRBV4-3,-,CASSQVYGGGRGAQYF,TGCGCCAGCAGCCAAGTTTATGGGGGGGGGCGAGGGGCCCAGTACTTC
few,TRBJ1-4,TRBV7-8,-,CASSLAGRANEKLFF,TGTGCCAGCAGCTTAGCGGGGAGGGCTAATGAAAAACTGTTTTTT
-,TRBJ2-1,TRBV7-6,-,CASSFGWGSPYNEQFF,TGTGCCAGCAGCTTTGGTTGGGGGTCCCCCTACAATGAGCAGTTCTTC
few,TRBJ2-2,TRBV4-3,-,CASSQDVSGRSGELFF,TGCGCCAGCAGCCAAGATGTTTCAGGGCGGTCCGGGGAGCTGTTTTTT
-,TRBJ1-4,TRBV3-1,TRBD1,CASSPIGTVREKLFF,TGTGCCAGCAGCCCCATTGGGACAGTCAGGGAAAAACTGTTTTTT
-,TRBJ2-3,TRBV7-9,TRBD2,CASSWGTSGSTDTQYF,TGTGCCAGCAGCTGGGGGACTAGCGGATCCACAGATACGCAGTATTTT
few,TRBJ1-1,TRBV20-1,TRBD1,CSVRGGPTDAFF,TGCAGTGTCAGGGGGGGGCCCACTGATGCTTTCTTT
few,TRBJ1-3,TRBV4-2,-,CASSQAYGNTIYF,TGTGCCAGCAGCCAAGCGTACGGAAACACCATATATTTT
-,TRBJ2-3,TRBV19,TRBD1,CASSPQDRRTDTQYF,TGTGCCAGTAGTCCCCAGGACAGGCGCACAGATACGCAGTATTTT
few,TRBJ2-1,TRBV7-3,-,CASSSYHGKQFF,TGTGCCAGCAGCTCGTATCACGGGAAGCAGTTCTTC
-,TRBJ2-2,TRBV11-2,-,CASSLDLVGELFF,TGTGCCAGCAGCTTAGATCTAGTCGGGGAGCTGTTTTTT
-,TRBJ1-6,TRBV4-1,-,CASSQREFTGNSPLHF,TGCGCCAGCAGCCAACGGGAGTTTACGGGGAATTCACCCCTCCACTTT
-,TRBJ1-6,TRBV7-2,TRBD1,CASSQGAGGNSPLHF,TGTGCCAGCAGCCAGGGGGCAGGGGGTAATTCACCCCTCCACTTT
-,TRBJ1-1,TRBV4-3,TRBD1,CASSQRRGAGEAFF,TGCGCCAGCAGCCAACGCAGGGGGGCAGGTGAAGCTTTCTTT
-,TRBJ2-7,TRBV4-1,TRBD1,CASSQETGAYEQYF,TGCGCCAGCAGCCAGGAGACAGGGGCCTACGAGCAGTACTTC
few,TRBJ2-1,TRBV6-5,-,CASSYSTDNEQFF,TGTGCCAGCAGTTACTCGACGGATAATGAGCAGTTCTTC
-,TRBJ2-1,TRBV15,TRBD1,CATSRGQGYNEQFF,TGTGCCACCAGTCGCGGACAGGGTTACAATGAGCAGTTCTTC
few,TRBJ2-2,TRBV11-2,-,CASGGARTGELFF,TGTGCCAGTGGTGGGGCCCGCACCGGGGAGCTGTTTTTT
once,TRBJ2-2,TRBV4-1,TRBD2,CASSHSGGETGELFF,TGCGCCAGCAGCCATAGCGGGGGGGAAACCGGGGAGCTGTTTTTT